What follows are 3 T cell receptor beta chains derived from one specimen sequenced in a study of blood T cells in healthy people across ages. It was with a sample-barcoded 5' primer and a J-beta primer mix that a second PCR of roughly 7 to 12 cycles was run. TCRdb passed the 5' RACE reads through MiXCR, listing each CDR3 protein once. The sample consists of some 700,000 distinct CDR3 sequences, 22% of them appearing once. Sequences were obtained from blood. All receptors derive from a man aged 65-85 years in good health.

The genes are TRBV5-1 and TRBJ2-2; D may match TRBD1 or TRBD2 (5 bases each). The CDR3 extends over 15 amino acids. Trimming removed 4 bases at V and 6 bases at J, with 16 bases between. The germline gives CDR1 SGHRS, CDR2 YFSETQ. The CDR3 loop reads CASSIPGRWSGELFF. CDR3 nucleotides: TGCGCCAGCAGCATCCCGGGACGGTGGTCCGGGGAGCTGTTTTTT.

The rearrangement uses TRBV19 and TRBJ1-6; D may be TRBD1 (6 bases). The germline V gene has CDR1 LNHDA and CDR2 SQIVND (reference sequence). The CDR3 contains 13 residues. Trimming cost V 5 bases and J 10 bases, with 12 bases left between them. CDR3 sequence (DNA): TGTGCCAGTAGTGAGGGGGTCGGCTCACCCCTCCACTTT. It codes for CASSEGVGSPLHF.

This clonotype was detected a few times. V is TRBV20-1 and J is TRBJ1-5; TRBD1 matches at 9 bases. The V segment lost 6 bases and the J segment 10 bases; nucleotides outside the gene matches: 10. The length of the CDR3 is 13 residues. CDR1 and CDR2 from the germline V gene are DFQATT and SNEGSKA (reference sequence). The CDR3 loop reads CSARTTGGGPQHF. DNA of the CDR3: TGCAGTGCCAGAACGACAGGGGGAGGACCCCAGCATTTT.